This TCR beta chain was profiled in a study of shared clonotypes between healthy human individuals. Background on the study: Per donor, three plates held CD4 naive cells, three held CD4 memory, two held CD8 naive and one held CD8 memory.

Generated by immunoSEQ multiplex PCR, the TCRdb table keeps only in-frame clones and is missing some. The data contain millions of clones, roughly nine tenths of them singletons. Notes on this clone: Its target is not known.

The CDR3 has 16 residues. V shed 7 bases, J shed 1 base, and the junction held 9 bases outside the gene matches. CDR1 is SEHNR, CDR2 FQNEAQ, per germline (reference sequence). Study-wide results and limits: Naive subsets generally had larger estimated richness than memory subsets. When compared with the clonotypes that were shared by all four sorted-subset donors, the non-shared clonotypes turned out to have lower generation probabilities.

A split of CD4+ cells into CD45RA+ naive and CD45RA-negative memory subsets was performed. Sequencing was carried out using naive CD4+ T cells sorted from blood. Documented subset: CD45RA+ positively selected. This receptor was obtained from a man younger than 35 in good health. V is TRBV7-9 and J is TRBJ1-4; 7 bases align to TRBD1. The CDR3 spells CASTRGTDLTNEKLFF. CDR3 bases: TGTGCCAGCACCAGAGGGACAGACTTAACTAATGAAAAACTGTTTTTT.